A single TCR beta chain is shown here with its context. Antigen specificity is unknown. Germline V gene sequence: CDR1 LNHDA, CDR2 SQIVND (reference sequence). There are 13 residues in the CDR3. With 2 bases clipped from V and 6 bases from J, the junction kept 2 bases outside the gene matches. These data originate in a study of beta chain features in type 1 diabetes. Study results and caveats: The similarity of naive, central memory and Treg TCRB repertoires appeared greater among patients than among healthy donors.

CD45RO/CCR7/CD25/CD127/CD95/CD27 sorting isolated CD4+ naive, central memory, regulatory and stem cell-like memory cells. Purity above 95% was achieved in all sorted populations. Every isolated RNA sample was fully reverse transcribed, so sequencing captured expressed TCRB transcripts. Some clones are missing from TCRdb's copy, which holds only in-frame ones; the method was immunoSEQ multiplex PCR. The top ten hold under 0.02% of the sample, which has some 400,000 clones, more than 13% seen once. The sample consisted of naive CD4+ T cells from blood. The clonotype originates from a woman between 18 and 30 years old in good health. This chain connects TRBV19 to TRBJ1-2, with 8 bases lining up with TRBD1. The CDR3 DNA is TGTGCCAGTAGTATACGACAGGGGAATGGCTACACCTTC. This codes for CASSIRQGNGYTF.